Listed here are 26 T cell receptor beta chains from one sample, sequenced in a study of shared clonotypes between healthy human individuals. Method: immunoSEQ multiplex PCR; TCRdb's copy keeps in-frame clones and lacks some. The data contain 2 million to 3 million clones, 93% of them singletons. Sequenced sample: naive CD4+ T cells from PBMCs. Subset given: CD45RA+ positively selected. The receptors here all came from a young man in good health. Some clones in this sample may be carry-over from other donors' samples.

This chain uses TRBV19 with TRBJ1-5, with TRBD1 matching 8 bases. Per the germline V gene, CDR1 is LNHDA and CDR2 is SQIVND (reference sequence). This CDR3 has 13 amino acids. With 7 bases clipped from V and 10 bases from J, the junction kept 9 bases outside the gene matches. CDR3 nucleotide sequence: TGTGCCAGTAACGGCAGGGGGCAGGAACCCCAGCATTTT. Amino acids: CASNGRGQEPQHF. Using reference TRBV19 and TRBJ1-5 for the parts outside the CDR3, the full variable domain is DGGITQSPKYLFRKEGQNVTLSCEQNLNHDAMYWYRQDPGQGLRLIYYSQIVNDFQKGDIAEGYSVSREKKESFPLTVTSAQKNPTAFYLCASNGRGQEPQHFGDGTRLSIL.

This sequence joins TRBV6-5 and TRBJ1-2; D uncertain. Trimming removed 9 bases at V and 4 bases at J, with 15 bases between. Per germline, CDR1 MNHEY and CDR2 SVGAGI. This CDR3 region has 13 residues. For the CDR3, the DNA is TGTGCCAGTGCAACCGGTGGTGGCTATGGCTACACCTTC. Amino acids: CASATGGGYGYTF.

The chain couples TRBV7-2 to TRBJ2-3, with D perhaps being TRBD1 or TRBD2 (6 bases each). Between the trimmed V and J ends, which lost 8 bases and 5 bases, there was a span of 17 bases. The CDR3 is 14 amino acids. Germline CDR1 and CDR2: SGHTA and FQGNSA. The chain's CDR3 is CASGGGRQGDTQYF. The DNA for the CDR3 is TGTGCCAGCGGAGGGGGGAGGCAGGGAGATACGCAGTATTTT.

This chain uses TRBV28 with TRBJ1-3; D is unresolved. The V end lost 8 bases, the J end lost 2 bases, and 13 bases lay between the germline ends. The CDR3 is 14 amino acids. The germline CDR1 and CDR2 sequences are MDHEN and SYDVKM. CDR3 protein: CASDPKGAGNTIYF. The CDR3 DNA reads as TGTGCCAGCGACCCCAAGGGCGCTGGAAACACCATATATTTT.

V usage is TRBV6-5 and J usage is TRBJ2-7; possible D gene TRBD1, 6 bases. Trimming pared 2 bases from V and 2 bases from J, leaving 10 bases between. CDR1 and CDR2 from the germline V gene are MNHEY and SVGAGI. The CDR3 runs to 14 residues. CDR3 nucleotide sequence: TGTGCCAGCAGTTACCACCGACAGGCCTACGAGCAGTACTTC. Its translation: CASSYHRQAYEQYF.

The gene calls are TRBV27 and TRBJ1-2, with TRBD1 matching over 7 bases. Germline-derived CDR1 and CDR2 are MNHEY and SMNVEV (reference sequence). The CDR3 contains 13 residues. V lost 8 bases, J lost 3 bases, and 6 bases stayed unmatched. The CDR3 spells CASGRGGYYGYTF. The CDR3 coding sequence is TGTGCCAGCGGAAGAGGGGGCTACTATGGCTACACCTTC.

The chain has TRBV27 and TRBJ1-1, with 10 bases lining up with TRBD1. Trimming removed 7 bases from V and 4 bases from J; junction bases left unmatched: 9. CDR3 size: 15 residues. CDR1 is MNHEY and CDR2 is SMNVEV in the germline V gene (reference sequence). CDR3 in DNA: TGTGCCAGCAAGGCGTGGGACAGGGGAGGCACTGAAGCTTTCTTT. Translated: CASKAWDRGGTEAFF.

CDR3 amino acids: CASLDGGLNNEQFF. The CDR3, as DNA: TGTGCCAGCCTGGACGGAGGACTCAACAATGAGCAGTTCTTC. This rearrangement joins TRBV28 to TRBJ2-1; D possibly corresponds to TRBD2 (5 bases). V was cut by 8 bases and J by 5 bases, with 16 bases left in between. Germline V gene data show CDR1 as MDHEN and CDR2 as SYDVKM. There are 14 residues in the CDR3.

The chain carries TRBV7-2 and TRBJ2-7, with TRBD1 as a possible D gene (5 bases). The CDR3 loop spans 15 amino acids. The germline V and J ends were trimmed by 3 bases and 4 bases, with 16 bases remaining between them. CDR1 SGHTA and CDR2 FQGNSA come from the germline V gene. The CDR3 reads CASSLDVRVGYEQYF. CDR3 in DNA: TGTGCCAGCAGCTTGGACGTCAGGGTTGGTTACGAGCAGTACTTC.

V gene TRBV7-2 combines with J gene TRBJ2-2; no clear D. This CDR3 is 11 amino acids long. V lost 3 bases, J lost 7 bases, and 3 bases lay in between. Germline assignment: CDR1 SGHTA and CDR2 FQGNSA. This CDR3 is CASSLDGELFF. The CDR3 DNA follows: TGTGCCAGCAGCTTGGACGGGGAGCTGTTTTTT.

This clone was found once. Distinct nucleotide sequences in the sample also encode this CDR3. The chain couples TRBV2 to TRBJ2-3; D gene uncertain. V dropped 2 bases and J dropped 3 bases, with 12 bases sitting between them. Germline V gene data show CDR1 as SNHLY and CDR2 as FYNNEI. There are 15 residues in the CDR3. CDR3 region: CASSESGGSTDTQYF. DNA of the CDR3: TGTGCCAGCAGTGAATCGGGCGGATCGACAGATACGCAGTATTTT.

The chain's CDR3 is CASSSGLGQFF. The CDR3 DNA sequence: TGCGCCAGCAGCTCGGGACTAGGGCAGTTCTTC. The V gene is TRBV5-1, the J gene TRBJ2-1, with 8 bases that match TRBD2. CDR3 length equals 11 residues. Germline assignment: CDR1 SGHRS and CDR2 YFSETQ. J was trimmed by 12 bases and V by 3 bases; bases with no gene match: 2.

This chain uses TRBV18 with TRBJ1-2; D might be TRBD1 (6 bases). Germline V lookup: CDR1 KGHSH, CDR2 LQKENI. The V end was cut by 1 base, the J end by 8 bases, with 14 bases between. The CDR3 contains 14 residues. CDR3 DNA: TGTGCCAGCTCACCACTTCACAGGGACACGGGCTACACCTTC. The encoded protein is CASSPLHRDTGYTF.

The chain couples TRBV27 to TRBJ2-5; 8 positions agree with TRBD1. The germline CDR1 and CDR2 sequences are MNHEY and SMNVEV (reference sequence). The junction had 18 bases not matched to a gene; V was cut back by 1 base and J by 2 bases. The CDR3 spans 20 residues. CDR3 loop: CASSLYPWTGYGVGQETQYF. CDR3 bases: TGTGCCAGCAGTTTATACCCCTGGACAGGGTATGGGGTAGGGCAAGAGACCCAGTACTTC.

The chain couples TRBV30 to TRBJ1-1; no clear D gene. The germline V gene encodes CDR1 GTSNPN and CDR2 SVGIG (reference sequence). V lost 2 bases and J 1 base, leaving 8 bases between the germline ends. There are 13 residues in the CDR3. The CDR3 reads CAWSSHTNTEAFF. CDR3 in DNA: TGTGCCTGGAGTTCTCACACGAACACTGAAGCTTTCTTT.

V usage is TRBV11-2 and J usage is TRBJ2-2; D remains unclear. Germline CDR1 and CDR2: SGHAT and FQNNGV. This CDR3 comprises 13 residues. Trimming removed 4 bases from V and 5 bases from J, with 8 bases in between. The CDR3 sequence: CASSWRPTGELFF. CDR3 sequence (DNA): TGTGCCAGCAGCTGGCGTCCTACCGGGGAGCTGTTTTTT.

V gene TRBV6-4 combines with J gene TRBJ2-2; TRBD2 matches at 12 bases. Germline CDR1 reads MRHNA; CDR2 reads SNTAGT. Trimming removed 4 bases from V and 5 bases from J; junction bases left unmatched: 8. The CDR3 is 17 residues long. The CDR3 DNA is TGTGCCAGCAGTGTTAGACTAGCGGGAGTTGGGACCGGGGAGCTGTTTTTT. Amino acid sequence: CASSVRLAGVGTGELFF.

The chain uses TRBV4-1 and TRBJ2-1, with 12 bases identical to TRBD2. Trimming cost V 0 bases and J 8 bases; bases outside gene matches: 5. CDR1 is MGHRA and CDR2 is YSYEKL in the germline V gene. The CDR3 sequence is 16 residues long. The CDR3 DNA reads as TGCGCCAGCAGCCAAGATGGTCTAGCGGGGGGGGATGAGCAGTTCTTC. Translated, it gives CASSQDGLAGGDEQFF.

This clone was picked up one time. The chain has TRBV2 and TRBJ2-5, with 10 bases matching TRBD1. Germline CDR1 SNHLY, CDR2 FYNNEI. Trimming at V came to 7 bases and at J to 3 bases, leaving 8 bases not matched to a gene. The CDR3 contains 15 residues. The CDR3 loop is CASTLSGTGEETQYF. CDR3 sequence (DNA): TGTGCCAGCACCCTTAGTGGGACAGGGGAAGAGACCCAGTACTTC.

The genes are TRBV2 and TRBJ2-6; no reliable D call. Germline V gene lookup returns CDR1 SNHLY and CDR2 FYNNEI. The CDR3 is 16 amino acids. Trimming removed 0 bases at V and 0 bases at J, with 6 bases between. CDR3 DNA: TGTGCCAGCAGTGAAGCGCGCAGCTCTGGGGCCAACGTCCTGACTTTC. Its protein product is CASSEARSSGANVLTF.

The gene calls are TRBV25-1 and TRBJ2-7; D not certain. CDR3 length equals 13 residues. V dropped 5 bases and J dropped 5 bases, with 13 bases sitting between them. CDR1 is MGHDK and CDR2 is SYGVNS in the germline V gene. The CDR3 nucleotides are TGTGCCAGCAGTTCCCCGCAGGAACACGAGCAGTACTTC. Residues: CASSSPQEHEQYF.

This clone appeared once. The chain recombines TRBV5-5 with TRBJ2-5; 7 bases fit TRBD1. CDR1 SGHKS and CDR2 YYEKEE come from the germline V gene (reference sequence). The CDR3 extends over 13 amino acids. After removal of 5 bases from V and 1 base from J, the junction contained 2 bases not matched to a gene. In nucleotides, the CDR3 is TGTGCCAGCAGTGGGACAGCCCAAGAGACCCAGTACTTC. Translation gives CASSGTAQETQYF. Looking up the rest from reference TRBV5-5 and TRBJ2-5 gives the full variable domain: DAGVTQSPTHLIKTRGQQVTLRCSPISGHKSVSWYQQVLGQGPQFIFQYYEKEERGRGNFPDRFSARQFPNYSSELNVNALLLGDSALYLCASSGTAQETQYFGPGTRLLVL.

A remark on this clone: This CDR3 fails to terminate in the conserved phenylalanine or tryptophan, so it likely reflects a read error. It is unclear where the CDR3 begins or ends on the DNA, so no DNA is shown, and the CDR3 is as TCRdb lists it. The V call is TRBV10-1, the J call TRBJ2-7; the table assigns TRBD2, which was not confirmed against the DNA. The V gene's germline CDR1 is WNHNN and CDR2 SYGVQD (reference sequence). Both ends counted, the CDR3 spans 10 residues. The CDR3 loop is CASREAAGGI.

The genes are TRBV18 and TRBJ2-6; D possibly corresponds to TRBD2 (6 bases). CDR1 KGHSH and CDR2 LQKENI come from the germline V gene. The CDR3 is 17 residues long. V lost 4 bases to trimming and J lost 1 base, with 14 bases between them. CDR3: CASSRRDSASGANVLTF. As DNA, the CDR3 is TGTGCCAGCTCACGCAGGGACTCCGCGTCTGGGGCCAACGTCCTGACTTTC.

The chain combines TRBV20-1 with TRBJ1-1; D possibly corresponds to TRBD1 (6 bases). There are 11 residues in the CDR3. V lost 3 bases, J lost 9 bases, and 11 bases lay in between. Per the germline V gene, CDR1 is DFQATT and CDR2 is SNEGSKA (reference sequence). The DNA for the CDR3 is TGCAGTGCTAGTAGGGGGATTAAAGCTTTCTTT. It yields the protein CSASRGIKAFF.

This clone was picked up one time. The rearrangement uses TRBV28 and TRBJ2-7, with a possible D match to TRBD1 (5 bases). Trimming cost V 6 bases and J 5 bases, with 23 bases left between them. The CDR3 is 16 amino acids. Germline values: CDR1 MDHEN, CDR2 SYDVKM. This CDR3 reads CASSIPTDRQQDEQYF. The CDR3 DNA reads TGTGCCAGCAGCATTCCTACGGATCGACAGCAGGACGAGCAGTACTTC.